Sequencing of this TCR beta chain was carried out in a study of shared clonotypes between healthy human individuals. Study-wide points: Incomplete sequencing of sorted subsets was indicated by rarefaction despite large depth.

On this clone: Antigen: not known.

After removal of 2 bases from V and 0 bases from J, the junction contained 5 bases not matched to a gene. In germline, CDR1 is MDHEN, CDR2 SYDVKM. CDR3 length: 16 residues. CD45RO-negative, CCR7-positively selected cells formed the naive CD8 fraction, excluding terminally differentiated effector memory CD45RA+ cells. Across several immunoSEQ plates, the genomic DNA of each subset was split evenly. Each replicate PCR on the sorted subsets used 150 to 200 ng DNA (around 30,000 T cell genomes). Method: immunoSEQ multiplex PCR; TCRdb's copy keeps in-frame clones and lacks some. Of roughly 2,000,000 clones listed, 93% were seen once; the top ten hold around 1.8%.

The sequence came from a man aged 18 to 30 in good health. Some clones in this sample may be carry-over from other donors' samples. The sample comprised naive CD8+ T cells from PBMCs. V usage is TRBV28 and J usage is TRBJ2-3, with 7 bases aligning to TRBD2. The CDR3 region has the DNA TGTGCCAGCAGTTTACTTGGCGGGAGTAGCACAGATACGCAGTATTTT. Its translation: CASSLLGGSSTDTQYF.